This T cell receptor beta chain was observed in a study of blood T cell repertoires in COVID-19. Germline V gene lookup returns CDR1 MDHEN and CDR2 SYDVKM. Trimming took off 6 bases at V and 2 bases at J, with 13 bases between the two ends. This CDR3 is built from 15 residues. Measured with immunoSEQ multiplex PCR; TCRdb has only the in-frame clones, and not every one. The sample lists 90,000 to 120,000 clones; roughly four fifths were seen once. The receptor's source is a man aged 60-69 years with acute or convalescent COVID-19. The V gene is TRBV28, the J gene TRBJ1-4; a weak D match, TRBD1 (5 bases). The source material was peripheral blood. The CDR3 bases are TGTGCCAGCAGCCAGTTGGGGACTACTAATGAAAAACTGTTTTTT. It translates to CASSQLGTTNEKLFF.